The clone carrying this TCR beta chain has a count of ten or more. What it recognizes is unknown. The data derive from a study of blood T cells in healthy people across ages. Overall study context: There was about one barcoded beta molecule captured by template switching per two T cells. General observations from the study: A strong correlation was seen between TCR beta diversity and naive T cell percentage.

V lost 4 bases and J lost 5; bases outside the gene matches: 5. CDR1 and CDR2 (germline): DFQATT, SNEGSKA (reference sequence). CDR3 length equals 13 residues. Extracted total RNA amounted to at least 6 micrograms for each sample. Through a sample-barcoded 5' primer and a J-beta primer mix, a second PCR was run for roughly 7 to 11 cycles. Every cDNA molecule bore a tag from a template-switch adaptor containing 12 random nucleotides. TCRdb reprocessed the 5' RACE reads with MiXCR, giving one entry per CDR3 protein. Of 1.5 million to 2 million distinct CDR3 sequences in the sample, 28% were seen once. The source material was blood. This chain uses TRBV20-1 with TRBJ2-7; 10 bases match TRBD1. This clonotype was obtained from a woman under 40 in good health. CDR3 protein: CSANGQGEDEQYF. CDR3 bases: TGCAGTGCTAACGGACAGGGGGAGGACGAGCAGTACTTC.